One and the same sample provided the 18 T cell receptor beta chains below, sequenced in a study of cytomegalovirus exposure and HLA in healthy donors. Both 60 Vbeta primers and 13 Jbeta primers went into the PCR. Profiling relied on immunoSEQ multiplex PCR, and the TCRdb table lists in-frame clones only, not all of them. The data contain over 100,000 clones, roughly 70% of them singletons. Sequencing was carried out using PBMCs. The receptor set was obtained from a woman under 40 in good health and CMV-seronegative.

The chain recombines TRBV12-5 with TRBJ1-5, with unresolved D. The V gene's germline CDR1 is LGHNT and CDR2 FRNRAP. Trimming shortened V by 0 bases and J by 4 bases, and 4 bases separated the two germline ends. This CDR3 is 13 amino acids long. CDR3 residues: CASGLVINQPQHF. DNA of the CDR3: TGTGCTAGTGGTTTGGTCATTAATCAGCCCCAGCATTTT.

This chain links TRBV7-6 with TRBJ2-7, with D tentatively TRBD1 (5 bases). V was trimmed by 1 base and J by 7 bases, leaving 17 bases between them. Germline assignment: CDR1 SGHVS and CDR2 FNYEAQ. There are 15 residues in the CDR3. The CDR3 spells CASSLDQGFLAEQYF. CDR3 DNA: TGTGCCAGCAGCTTAGACCAGGGATTTTTGGCGGAGCAGTACTTC.

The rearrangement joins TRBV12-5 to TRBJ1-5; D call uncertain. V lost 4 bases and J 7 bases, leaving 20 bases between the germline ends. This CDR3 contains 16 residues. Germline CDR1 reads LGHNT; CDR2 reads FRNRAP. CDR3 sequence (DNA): TGTGCTAGTGGTTCATTCCCGGGAGATGGGATACAGCCCCAGCATTTT. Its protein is CASGSFPGDGIQPQHF.

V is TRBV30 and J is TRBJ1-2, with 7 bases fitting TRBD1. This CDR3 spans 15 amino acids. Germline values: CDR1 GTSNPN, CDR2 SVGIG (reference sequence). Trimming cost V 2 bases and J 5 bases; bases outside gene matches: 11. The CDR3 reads CAWSKSGQRLYGYTF. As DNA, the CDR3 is TGTGCCTGGAGTAAGTCGGGACAGCGACTATATGGCTACACCTTC.

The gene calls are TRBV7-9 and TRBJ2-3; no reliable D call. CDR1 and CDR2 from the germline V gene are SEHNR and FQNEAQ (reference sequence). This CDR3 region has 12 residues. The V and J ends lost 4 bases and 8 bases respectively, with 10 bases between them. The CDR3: CASSYESGTQYF. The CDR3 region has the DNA TGTGCCAGCAGCTATGAGTCGGGTACGCAGTATTTT.

The CDR3 sequence: CASSFGTDTNNEQFF. The CDR3 DNA reads TGCGCCAGCAGCTTCGGGACAGACACCAACAATGAGCAGTTCTTC. This chain links TRBV5-1 with TRBJ2-1; the match to TRBD1 covers 7 bases. Losses at the gene ends were 2 bases for V and 5 bases for J; bases not matched to a gene: 7. The CDR3 loop spans 15 amino acids. The germline V gene has CDR1 SGHRS and CDR2 YFSETQ.

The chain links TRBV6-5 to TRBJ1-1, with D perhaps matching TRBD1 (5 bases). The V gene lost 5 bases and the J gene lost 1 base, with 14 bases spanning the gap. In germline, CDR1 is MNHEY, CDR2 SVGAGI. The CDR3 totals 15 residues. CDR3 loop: CASSAGSIGNTEAFF. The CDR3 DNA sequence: TGTGCCAGCAGTGCAGGGTCCATCGGGAACACTGAAGCTTTCTTT.

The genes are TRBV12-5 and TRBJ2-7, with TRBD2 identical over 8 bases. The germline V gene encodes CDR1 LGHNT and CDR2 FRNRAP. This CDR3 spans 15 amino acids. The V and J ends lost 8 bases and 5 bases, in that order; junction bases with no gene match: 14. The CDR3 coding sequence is TGTGCTAGTTTGGACGGCGGACTAGCTCATGACGAGCAGTACTTC. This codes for CASLDGGLAHDEQYF.

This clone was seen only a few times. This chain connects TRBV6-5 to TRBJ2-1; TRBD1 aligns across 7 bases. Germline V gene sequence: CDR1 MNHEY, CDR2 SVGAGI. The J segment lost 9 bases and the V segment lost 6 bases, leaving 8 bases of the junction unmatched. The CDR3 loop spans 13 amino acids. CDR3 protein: CASRRQGRGEQFF. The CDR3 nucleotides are TGTGCCAGCAGGCGACAGGGTAGGGGTGAGCAGTTCTTC.

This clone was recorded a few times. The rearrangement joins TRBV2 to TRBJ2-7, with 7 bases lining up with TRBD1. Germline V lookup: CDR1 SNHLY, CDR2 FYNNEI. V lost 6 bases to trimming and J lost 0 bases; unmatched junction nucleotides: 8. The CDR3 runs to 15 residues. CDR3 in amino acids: CASRDRVTSSYEQYF. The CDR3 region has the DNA TGTGCCAGCAGAGACAGGGTGACAAGCTCCTACGAGCAGTACTTC.

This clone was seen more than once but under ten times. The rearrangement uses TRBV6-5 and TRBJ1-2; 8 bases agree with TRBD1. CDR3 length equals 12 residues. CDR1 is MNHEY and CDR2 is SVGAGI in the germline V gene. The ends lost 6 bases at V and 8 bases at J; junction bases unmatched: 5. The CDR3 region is CASSRQGYGYTF. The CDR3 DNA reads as TGTGCCAGCAGCCGACAGGGGTACGGCTACACCTTC.

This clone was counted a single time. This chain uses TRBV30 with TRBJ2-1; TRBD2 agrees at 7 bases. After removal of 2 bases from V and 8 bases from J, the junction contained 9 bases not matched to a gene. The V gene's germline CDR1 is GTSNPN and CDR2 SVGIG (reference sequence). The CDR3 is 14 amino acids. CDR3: CAWSKGLESDEQFF. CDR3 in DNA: TGTGCCTGGAGTAAAGGACTAGAGAGCGATGAGCAGTTCTTC.

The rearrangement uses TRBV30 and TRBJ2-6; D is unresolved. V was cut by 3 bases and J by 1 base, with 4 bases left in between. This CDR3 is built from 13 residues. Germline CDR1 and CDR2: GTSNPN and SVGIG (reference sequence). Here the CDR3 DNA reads TGTGCCTGGAGCGGGTCTGGGGCCAACGTCCTGACTTTC. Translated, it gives CAWSGSGANVLTF.

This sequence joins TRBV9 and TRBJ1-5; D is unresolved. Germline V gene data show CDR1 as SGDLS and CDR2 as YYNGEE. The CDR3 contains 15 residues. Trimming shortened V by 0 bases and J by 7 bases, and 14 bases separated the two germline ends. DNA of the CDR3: TGTGCCAGCAGCGTAGGGGGAGGGTTGTGGCAGCCCCAGCATTTT. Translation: CASSVGGGLWQPQHF.

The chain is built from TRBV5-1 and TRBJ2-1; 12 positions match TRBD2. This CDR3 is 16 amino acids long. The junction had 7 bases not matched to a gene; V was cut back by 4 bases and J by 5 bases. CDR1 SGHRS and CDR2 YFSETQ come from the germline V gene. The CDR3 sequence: CASSLPTSGGNNEQFF. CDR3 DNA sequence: TGCGCCAGCAGCCTGCCGACTAGCGGGGGAAACAATGAGCAGTTCTTC.

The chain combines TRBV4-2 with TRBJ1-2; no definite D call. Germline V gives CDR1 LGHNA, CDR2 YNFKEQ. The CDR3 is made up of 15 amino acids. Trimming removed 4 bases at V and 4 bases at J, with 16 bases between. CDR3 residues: CASSPNDLSVYGYTF. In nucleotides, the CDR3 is TGTGCCAGCAGCCCGAATGATCTCAGCGTCTATGGCTACACCTTC.

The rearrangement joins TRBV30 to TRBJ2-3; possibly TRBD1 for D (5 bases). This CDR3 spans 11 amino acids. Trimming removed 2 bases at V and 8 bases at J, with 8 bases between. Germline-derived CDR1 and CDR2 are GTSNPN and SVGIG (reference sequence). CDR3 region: CAWSFRGTQYF. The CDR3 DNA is TGTGCCTGGAGTTTTAGGGGTACGCAGTATTTT.

As DNA, the CDR3 is TGTGCCAGCAGCTTCCGGGGGAGTACCGGGGAGCTGTTTTTT. Amino acid sequence: CASSFRGSTGELFF. This chain links TRBV7-9 with TRBJ2-2, with D possibly TRBD2 on 6 matching bases. Germline values: CDR1 SEHNR, CDR2 FQNEAQ (reference sequence). V was pared by 3 bases and J by 5 bases, with 10 bases between. The CDR3 spans 14 residues.